The 12 T cell receptor beta chains below all came from one sample that was sequenced in a study of T cell changes during pregnancy in multiple sclerosis. Sequencing used immunoSEQ multiplex PCR; TCRdb keeps in-frame clones, though not all of them. The sample carries under 70,000 clones, 91% recorded once. The input for sequencing was peripheral blood, taken after pregnancy. These receptors originate from a female donor in good health, enrolled as a control in a pregnancy study.

This clone was recorded once. J is TRBJ2-1 and V is TRBV27; 11 bases align to TRBD2. Germline CDR1 is MNHEY and CDR2 is SMNVEV (reference sequence). CDR3 size: 14 residues. V trimming: 6 bases; J trimming: 9 bases; junction bases outside the gene matches: 7. CDR3 sequence (DNA): TGTGCCAGCAGAAACCTAGCGGGGGGAGGTGAGCAGTTCTTC. It encodes CASRNLAGGGEQFF.

The V call is TRBV15, the J call TRBJ1-5; possible D gene TRBD1, 5 bases. The germline CDR1 and CDR2 sequences are LNHNV and YYDKDF (reference sequence). Trimming removed 5 bases at V and 3 bases at J, with 11 bases between. This CDR3 spans 14 amino acids. The CDR3 DNA reads as TGTGCCACCAGCTTACGACAGTACAATCAGCCCCAGCATTTT. This translates into CATSLRQYNQPQHF.

J is TRBJ1-2 and V is TRBV7-6, with D maybe TRBD1 (6 bases). The CDR3 totals 12 residues. Germline CDR1 SGHVS, CDR2 FNYEAQ. The ends were cut back, 11 bases at V and 8 bases at J, with 18 bases in the middle. CDR3: CAARTATGGYTF. The CDR3 region has the DNA TGTGCCGCCCGGACAGCCACGGGAGGCTACACCTTC.

In its sample, this clone was seen a few times. The rearrangement links TRBV7-9 to TRBJ2-3; TRBD2 aligns across 7 bases. The CDR3 runs to 13 residues. Germline CDR1 is SEHNR and CDR2 is FQNEAQ (reference sequence). The V gene end was trimmed by 5 bases and the J gene end by 3 bases; junction bases not matched to a gene: 2. In DNA form, the CDR3 reads TGTGCCAGCAGCCGGGGAGGGACAGATACGCAGTATTTT. As protein: CASSRGGTDTQYF.

The sample holds one count of this clone. V and J are TRBV6-6 and TRBJ1-1; D is unclear. Germline values: CDR1 MNHNY, CDR2 SVGAGI (reference sequence). The CDR3 covers 14 residues. V lost 4 bases and J lost 5, with 14 bases in between. CDR3 sequence reads: CASSSRGIGTEAFF. As DNA, the CDR3 is TGTGCCAGCAGTTCCCGCGGTATCGGAACTGAAGCTTTCTTT.

V and J are TRBV7-9 and TRBJ1-4; a weak D match, TRBD1 (5 bases). The germline V gene has CDR1 SEHNR and CDR2 FQNEAQ (reference sequence). The CDR3 is made up of 16 amino acids. The V end lost 1 base, the J end lost 0 bases, and 9 bases lay between the germline ends. DNA for the CDR3: TGTGCCAGCAGCTTAGGACAGCTTCCAACTAATGAAAAACTGTTTTTT. Its translation is CASSLGQLPTNEKLFF.

In its sample, this clone was seen a few times. The rearrangement links TRBV2 to TRBJ2-2; a possible D gene is TRBD2 (5 bases). The CDR3 has 14 amino acids. Germline-derived CDR1 and CDR2 are SNHLY and FYNNEI. Trimming left V 5 bases short and J 6 bases short, with 13 bases between. DNA for the CDR3: TGTGCCAGCAGTCGTAATAGCGTTCCCGGGGAGCTGTTTTTT. Its translation: CASSRNSVPGELFF.

The chain joins TRBV30 to TRBJ1-5; TRBD1 matches at 7 bases. The CDR3 is made up of 16 amino acids. After removal of 0 bases from V and 5 bases from J, the junction contained 10 bases not matched to a gene. CDR1 and CDR2 (germline): GTSNPN, SVGIG (reference sequence). The CDR3 DNA follows: TGTGCCTGGAGTGTTCCCCCGGGACAGACCCATCAGCCCCAGCATTTT. The encoded protein is CAWSVPPGQTHQPQHF.

The V call is TRBV13, the J call TRBJ1-1; unclear D gene. Germline-derived CDR1 and CDR2 are PRHDT and FYEKMQ (reference sequence). The CDR3 consists of 13 residues. Trimming left V 4 bases short and J 7 bases short, with 13 bases between. The CDR3 loop is CASSYSGLSEAFF. The CDR3 nucleotides read TGTGCCAGCAGCTACAGCGGGCTCAGTGAAGCTTTCTTT.

This chain uses TRBV7-2 with TRBJ1-5; the D is unclear. The CDR3 is made up of 11 amino acids. The V end lost 5 bases, the J end lost 7 bases, and 6 bases lay between the germline ends. The V gene's germline CDR1 is SGHTA and CDR2 FQGNSA. DNA of the CDR3: TGTGCCAGCAGCCTCGGGCAGCCCCAGCATTTT. This sequence encodes CASSLGQPQHF.

A single count supports this clone. This sequence joins TRBV5-1 and TRBJ2-5, with D possibly being TRBD2 (5 bases). With 0 bases removed from V and 4 bases from J, the gap between germline ends came to 10 bases. Germline V gene lookup returns CDR1 SGHRS and CDR2 YFSETQ. CDR3 size: 14 residues. CDR3 bases: TGCGCCAGCAGCTTGGCGGTAGGGAGAGAGACCCAGTACTTC. Residues: CASSLAVGRETQYF. The complete variable domain, with remaining parts taken from reference TRBV5-1 and TRBJ2-5, reads KAGVTQTPRYLIKTRGQQVTLSCSPISGHRSVSWYQQTPGQGLQFLFEYFSETQRNKGNFPGRFSGRQFSNSRSEMNVSTLELGDSALYLCASSLAVGRETQYFGPGTRLLVL.

V usage is TRBV11-1 and J usage is TRBJ2-7; TRBD2 matches at 11 bases. The ends lost 1 base at V and 2 bases at J; junction bases unmatched: 7. In germline, CDR1 is SGHAT, CDR2 FQDESV (reference sequence). The CDR3 sequence is 17 residues long. The CDR3 loop reads CASSLDRGTSGTYEQYF. The CDR3 nucleotides are TGTGCCAGCAGCTTAGATCGTGGGACTAGCGGTACCTACGAGCAGTACTTC.